This TCR beta chain was sequenced for a study of T cell changes during pregnancy in multiple sclerosis. Clones were read by immunoSEQ multiplex PCR, and TCRdb kept only the in-frame ones, dropping some. The data contain some 80,000 clones, around 90% of them seen just once; the ten biggest clones take up 1.4%. The germline V gene encodes CDR1 PRHDT and CDR2 FYEKMQ (reference sequence). With 5 bases removed from V and 0 bases from J, the gap between germline ends came to 11 bases. This CDR3 contains 15 residues. The chain joins TRBV13 to TRBJ2-1; no definite D call. Sample: peripheral blood, taken before pregnancy. The clonotype comes from a female donor with multiple sclerosis, enrolled in a pregnancy study. CDR3 in amino acids: CASSRYSSSYNEQFF. The CDR3, as DNA: TGTGCCAGCAGCCGATATTCCAGCTCCTACAATGAGCAGTTCTTC.